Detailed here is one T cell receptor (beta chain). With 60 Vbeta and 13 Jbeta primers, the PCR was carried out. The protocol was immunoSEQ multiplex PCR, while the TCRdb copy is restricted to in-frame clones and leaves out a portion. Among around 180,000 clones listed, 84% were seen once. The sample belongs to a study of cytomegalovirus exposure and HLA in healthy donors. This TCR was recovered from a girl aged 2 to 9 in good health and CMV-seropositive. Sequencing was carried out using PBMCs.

The chain's CDR3 is CASSARGQNYGYTF. The DNA of the CDR3 is TGTGCCAGCAGCGCGAGGGGACAGAACTATGGCTACACCTTC. V gene TRBV9 combines with J gene TRBJ1-2; TRBD1 matches at 7 bases. CDR1 and CDR2 (germline): SGDLS, YYNGEE. This CDR3 is built from 14 residues. The ends lost 3 bases at V and 2 bases at J; junction bases unmatched: 4.